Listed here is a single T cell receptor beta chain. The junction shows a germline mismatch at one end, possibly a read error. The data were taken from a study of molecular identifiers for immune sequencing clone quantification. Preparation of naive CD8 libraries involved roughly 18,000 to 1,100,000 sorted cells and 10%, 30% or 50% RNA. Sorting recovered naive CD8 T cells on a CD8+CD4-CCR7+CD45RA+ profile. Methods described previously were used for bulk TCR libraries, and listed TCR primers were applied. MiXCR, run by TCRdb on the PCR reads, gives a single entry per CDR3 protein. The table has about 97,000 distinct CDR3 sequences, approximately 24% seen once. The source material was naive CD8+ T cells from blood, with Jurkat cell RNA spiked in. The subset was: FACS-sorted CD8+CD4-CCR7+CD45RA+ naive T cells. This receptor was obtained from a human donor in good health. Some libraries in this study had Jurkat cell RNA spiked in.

CDR3 protein: CASREGQSETDTQYF. The CDR3 DNA follows: TGTGCCAGCAGAGAGGGACAGAGTGAGACAGATACGCAGTACTTT. The chain uses TRBV6-5 and TRBJ2-3, with 7 bases identical to TRBD1. This CDR3 region has 15 residues. The germline V gene encodes CDR1 MNHEY and CDR2 SVGAGI.